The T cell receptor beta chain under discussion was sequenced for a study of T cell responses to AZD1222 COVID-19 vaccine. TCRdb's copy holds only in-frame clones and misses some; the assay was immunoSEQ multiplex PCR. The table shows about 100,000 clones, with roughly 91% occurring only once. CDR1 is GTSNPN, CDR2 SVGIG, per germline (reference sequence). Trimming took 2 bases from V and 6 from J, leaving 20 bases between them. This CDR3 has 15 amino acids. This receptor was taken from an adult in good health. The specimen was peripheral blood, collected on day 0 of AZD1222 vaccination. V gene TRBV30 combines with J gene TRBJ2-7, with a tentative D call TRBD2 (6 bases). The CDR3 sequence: CAWSTTGLTAGEQYF. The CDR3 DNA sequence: TGTGCCTGGAGTACCACGGGACTGACGGCCGGCGAGCAGTACTTC.